The 27 T cell receptor beta chains listed next were all sequenced from one sample in a study of blood T cell repertoires in COVID-19. The method was immunoSEQ multiplex PCR; TCRdb's version includes in-frame clones alone and lacks a portion of them. The repertoire holds over 150,000 clones, around three quarters seen once, with under 2% in the top ten. The sample consisted of peripheral blood. The receptors come from an elderly man with acute or convalescent COVID-19.

This clone was observed a few times. V and J are TRBV11-3 and TRBJ2-1, with TRBD2 matching over 9 bases. J gave up 9 bases and V 4 bases, and 10 bases lay outside the gene matches. CDR1 and CDR2 (germline): SGHNT, YENEEA. The CDR3 is 15 residues long. The CDR3: CASSWRRGGRGEQFF. CDR3 DNA: TGTGCCAGCAGCTGGCGGCGGGGGGGCCGTGGTGAGCAGTTCTTC. Drawing the rest from reference TRBV11-3 and TRBJ2-1, the complete variable domain is EAGVVQSPRYKIIEKKQPVAFWCNPISGHNTLYWYLQNLGQGPELLIRYENEEAVDDSQLPKDRFSAERLKGVDSTLKIQPAELGDSAVYLCASSWRRGGRGEQFFGPGTRLTVL.

This chain joins TRBV6-5 and TRBJ2-2; D possibly corresponds to TRBD2 (6 bases). Trimming left V 10 bases short and J 7 bases short, with 19 bases between. The CDR3 length is 14 residues. Looked up from germline, CDR1 is MNHEY and CDR2 is SVGAGI. This CDR3 is CATRTWFGGGELFF. The CDR3 DNA reads as TGTGCCACCCGGACCTGGTTCGGGGGCGGGGAGCTGTTTTTT.

This clone was observed once. This chain connects TRBV5-1 to TRBJ1-4, with a tentative D call TRBD1 (5 bases). The CDR3 is 16 amino acids. Germline CDR1 reads SGHRS; CDR2 reads YFSETQ. V dropped 4 bases and J dropped 8 bases, with 21 bases sitting between them. The CDR3: CASSPRSGGIEEKLFF. The DNA of the CDR3 is TGCGCCAGCAGCCCGAGGTCGGGGGGGATTGAGGAAAAACTGTTTTTT. Full variable domain (rest looked up from reference TRBV5-1 and TRBJ1-4): KAGVTQTPRYLIKTRGQQVTLSCSPISGHRSVSWYQQTPGQGLQFLFEYFSETQRNKGNFPGRFSGRQFSNSRSEMNVSTLELGDSALYLCASSPRSGGIEEKLFFGSGTQLSVL.

The chain links TRBV3-1 (or the pseudogene TRBV3-2) to TRBJ2-1, with TRBD2 matching 9 bases. The ends lost 1 base at V and 5 bases at J; junction bases unmatched: 6. The CDR3 length is 16 residues. Germline values: CDR1 LGHDT, CDR2 YNNKEL (reference sequence). CDR3 coding DNA: TGTGCCAGCAGCCAAGCCGCTAGCGGGGTCAACAATGAGCAGTTCTTC. Amino acids: CASSQAASGVNNEQFF.

In DNA, the CDR3 is TGTGCCAGTAGCAGCCGGGACAGGGGGTTAACCTTC. Translation gives CASSSRDRGLTF. This chain links TRBV19 with TRBJ1-2; TRBD1 agrees at 11 bases. From germline, CDR1 is LNHDA and CDR2 SQIVND (reference sequence). The V gene end was trimmed by 6 bases and the J gene end by 14 bases; junction bases not matched to a gene: 8. This CDR3 has 12 amino acids.

The chain links TRBV7-2 to TRBJ1-2; D might be TRBD1 (6 bases). Germline-derived CDR1 and CDR2 are SGHTA and FQGNSA. CDR3 size: 16 residues. With 0 bases removed from V and 8 bases from J, the gap between germline ends came to 19 bases. The CDR3 loop reads CASSLALGGAQEGYTF. CDR3 nucleotide sequence: TGTGCCAGCAGCTTAGCGCTCGGGGGGGCGCAGGAAGGCTACACCTTC.

This chain links TRBV6-5 with TRBJ2-1; 8 bases are shared with TRBD2. The CDR3 loop spans 14 amino acids. V was pared by 5 bases and J by 8 bases, with 8 bases of the junction left unmatched. Germline CDR1 and CDR2: MNHEY and SVGAGI. Here the CDR3 reads CASSSGTSSYEQFF. The CDR3 DNA reads TGTGCCAGCAGTAGCGGGACTAGTAGTTATGAGCAGTTCTTC.

This sequence joins TRBV28 and TRBJ2-3; the D gene is possibly TRBD1 (7 bases). The CDR3 is made up of 17 amino acids. Deletions cut 5 bases from V and 1 base from J, with 19 bases between. Germline V gene data show CDR1 as MDHEN and CDR2 as SYDVKM. This chain's CDR3 is CASSRYQGGGGTDTQYF. The CDR3 bases are TGTGCCAGCAGTCGTTACCAGGGGGGCGGCGGCACAGATACGCAGTATTTT.

This clone has only a few counts. The CDR3 DNA follows: TGTGCCAGCAGTGAAGGCCACGAGCGTCAGCCCCAGCATTTT. Its translation is CASSEGHERQPQHF. The J gene is TRBJ1-5, the V gene TRBV2; D uncertain. Trimming took off 1 base at V and 6 bases at J, with 10 bases between the two ends. Germline CDR1 reads SNHLY; CDR2 reads FYNNEI. The CDR3 consists of 14 residues. Supplemented by reference TRBV2 and TRBJ1-5, the full variable domain reads EPEVTQTPSHQVTQMGQEVILRCVPISNHLYFYWYRQILGQKVEFLVSFYNNEISEKSEIFDDQFSVERPDGSNFTLKIRSTKLEDSAMYFCASSEGHERQPQHFGDGTRLSIL.

The chain has TRBV3-1 (or the pseudogene TRBV3-2) and TRBJ2-5, with unresolved D. V shed 8 bases and J shed 3 bases, with 13 bases lying between them. Germline V CDR1 and CDR2: LGHDT, YNNKEL (reference sequence). The CDR3 spans 13 residues. CDR3 sequence (DNA): TGTGCCAGCGGAGAACTAACCGAAGAGACCCAGTACTTC. As protein: CASGELTEETQYF.

V usage is TRBV11-2 and J usage is TRBJ2-1; D call uncertain. This CDR3 is 11 amino acids long. From germline, CDR1 is SGHAT and CDR2 FQNNGV. Deletions cut 4 bases from V and 9 bases from J, with 7 bases between. CDR3 amino acids: CASSSQIEQFF. CDR3 DNA: TGTGCCAGCAGCTCACAGATTGAGCAGTTCTTC.

V gene TRBV15 combines with J gene TRBJ1-5, with TRBD1 as a possible D gene (5 bases). CDR1 is LNHNV and CDR2 is YYDKDF in the germline V gene (reference sequence). The CDR3 has 15 residues. V lost 9 bases and J 2 bases, leaving 17 bases between the germline ends. Here the CDR3 DNA reads TGTGCCACTCACCGGGGGGGAAACGGCAATCAGCCCCAGCATTTT. Protein: CATHRGGNGNQPQHF.

A few counts support this clone. The CDR3 sequence: CASSTRQSGHLNTGELFF. CDR3 sequence (DNA): TGTGCCAGCAGCACTCGACAGTCAGGGCACTTGAACACCGGGGAGCTGTTTTTT. The chain carries TRBV5-4 and TRBJ2-2; possible D gene TRBD1, 5 bases. Trimming left V 4 bases short and J 1 base short, with 20 bases between. CDR3 size: 18 residues. Germline V gene data show CDR1 as SGHNT and CDR2 as YYREEE (reference sequence).

This clone appeared a single time. The chain uses TRBV28 and TRBJ2-5, with 7 bases lining up with TRBD1. The CDR3 spans 15 residues. V lost 4 bases, J lost 2 bases, and 7 bases stayed unmatched. Germline V gene data show CDR1 as MDHEN and CDR2 as SYDVKM. CDR3 residues: CASSSPSRGQETQYF. CDR3 nucleotides: TGTGCCAGCAGTTCCCCCTCCAGGGGGCAAGAGACCCAGTACTTC.

The rearrangement links TRBV9 to TRBJ1-2; 7 nucleotides match TRBD1. After removal of 3 bases from V and 1 base from J, the junction contained 6 bases not matched to a gene. The CDR3 is 15 residues long. Germline V gene data show CDR1 as SGDLS and CDR2 as YYNGEE. The chain's CDR3 is CASSAGQTYNYGYTF. CDR3 in DNA: TGTGCCAGCAGCGCGGGACAGACCTATAACTATGGCTACACCTTC. The full variable domain, its missing parts supplied by reference TRBV9 and TRBJ1-2, is DSGVTQTPKHLITATGQRVTLRCSPRSGDLSVYWYQQSLDQGLQFLIQYYNGEERAKGNILERFSAQQFPDLHSELNLSSLELGDSALYFCASSAGQTYNYGYTFGSGTRLTVV.

The genes are TRBV28 and TRBJ1-2; maybe TRBD1 (5 bases). V lost 4 bases and J lost 4, with 13 bases in between. Per the germline V gene, CDR1 is MDHEN and CDR2 is SYDVKM. The CDR3 is 14 residues long. As DNA, the CDR3 is TGTGCCAGCAGTTCTATGCAGGGAAGCTATGGCTACACCTTC. It yields the protein CASSSMQGSYGYTF.

The rearrangement links TRBV27 to TRBJ2-1; D is perhaps TRBD2 (6 bases). The V end was cut by 2 bases, the J end by 11 bases, with 16 bases between. Germline values: CDR1 MNHEY, CDR2 SMNVEV (reference sequence). The CDR3 has 14 amino acids. CDR3 residues: CASSLALPGGKQFF. CDR3 in DNA: TGTGCCAGCAGTTTAGCCCTTCCTGGGGGGAAGCAGTTCTTC.

CDR3 nucleotides: TGTGCCAGCAGTGGTGGACTCGGAGGTGAGCAGTTCTTC. Encoded protein: CASSGGLGGEQFF. V and J are TRBV6-4 and TRBJ2-1, with D possibly TRBD2 on 5 matching bases. Trimming pared 4 bases from V and 9 bases from J, leaving 13 bases between. Germline CDR1 is MRHNA and CDR2 is SNTAGT. This CDR3 contains 13 residues.

This sequence joins TRBV18 and TRBJ2-2, with 8 positions matching TRBD1. J lost 8 bases, V lost 3 bases, and 5 bases had no gene match. The length of the CDR3 is 14 residues. CDR1 is KGHSH and CDR2 is LQKENI in the germline V gene. CDR3 residues: CASSPRQGTGELFF. The CDR3 DNA reads as TGTGCCAGCTCACCTCGACAGGGGACGGGGGAGCTGTTTTTT.

This clone appeared a few times. This rearrangement joins TRBV5-1 to TRBJ2-6; maybe TRBD1 (6 bases). The CDR3 is made up of 16 amino acids. Trimming left V 4 bases short and J 0 bases short, with 11 bases between. Germline values: CDR1 SGHRS, CDR2 YFSETQ. The CDR3 region is CASSRQVRSGANVLTF. In DNA, the CDR3 is TGCGCCAGCAGCAGACAGGTACGCTCTGGGGCCAACGTCCTGACTTTC. The complete variable domain, with remaining parts taken from reference TRBV5-1 and TRBJ2-6, reads KAGVTQTPRYLIKTRGQQVTLSCSPISGHRSVSWYQQTPGQGLQFLFEYFSETQRNKGNFPGRFSGRQFSNSRSEMNVSTLELGDSALYLCASSRQVRSGANVLTFGAGSRLTVL.

The rearrangement links TRBV30 to TRBJ2-1; D might be TRBD1 (6 bases). The CDR3 is made up of 15 amino acids. CDR1 and CDR2 from the germline V gene are GTSNPN and SVGIG (reference sequence). V was trimmed by 4 bases and J by 0 bases, leaving 13 bases between them. CDR3 amino acids: CAWIAGVSSYNEQFF. CDR3 coding DNA: TGTGCCTGGATCGCAGGGGTTAGCTCCTACAATGAGCAGTTCTTC. The variable domain in full, with the rest retrieved from reference TRBV30 and TRBJ2-1, is SQTIHQWPATLVQPVGSPLSLECTVEGTSNPNLYWYRQAAGRGLQLLFYSVGIGQISSEVPQNLSASRPQDRQFILSSKKLLLSDSGFYLCAWIAGVSSYNEQFFGPGTRLTVL.

This clone was counted between two and nine times. V and J are TRBV7-9 and TRBJ1-5, with a possible D match to TRBD1 (6 bases). This CDR3 is 14 amino acids long. Germline V gene lookup returns CDR1 SEHNR and CDR2 FQNEAQ (reference sequence). The germline V and J ends were trimmed by 4 bases and 5 bases, with 12 bases remaining between them. CDR3 loop: CASSSGQIYQPQHF. The CDR3 region has the DNA TGTGCCAGCAGCTCCGGACAGATATATCAGCCCCAGCATTTT.

The V gene is TRBV10-3, the J gene TRBJ2-1; TRBD2 is a possible D gene (6 bases). The V end was cut by 10 bases, the J end by 3 bases, with 16 bases between. CDR3 length: 14 residues. Looked up from germline, CDR1 is ENHRY and CDR2 is SYGVKD. DNA for the CDR3: TGTGCCAGTACCGGGACTCAAAGCTACAATGAGCAGTTCTTC. This codes for CASTGTQSYNEQFF.

The V call is TRBV6-5, the J call TRBJ2-7; 9 bases are a match to TRBD1. This CDR3 has 14 amino acids. CDR1 MNHEY and CDR2 SVGAGI come from the germline V gene. Trimming cost V 2 bases and J 9 bases; bases outside gene matches: 8. This CDR3 is CASSYPRTGAGQYV. CDR3 in DNA: TGTGCCAGCAGTTACCCACGGACAGGGGCAGGGCAGTACGTC.

The chain combines TRBV4-1 with TRBJ1-5, with 7 nucleotides matching TRBD1. The length of the CDR3 is 16 residues. The V gene's germline CDR1 is MGHRA and CDR2 YSYEKL. Losses at the gene ends were 4 bases for V and 4 bases for J; bases not matched to a gene: 10. CDR3 bases: TGCGCCAGCAGCCGAAACTCGGGACAGCAAAATCAGCCCCAGCATTTT. Its protein product is CASSRNSGQQNQPQHF.

This clone has a handful of counts. The chain links TRBV11-2 to TRBJ2-3, with 8 bases matching TRBD1. The CDR3 length is 16 residues. Germline CDR1 and CDR2: SGHAT and FQNNGV. V trimming: 8 bases; J trimming: 1 base; junction bases outside the gene matches: 11. Here the CDR3 reads CASQGQGARGTDTQYF. CDR3 DNA: TGTGCCAGCCAAGGGCAGGGGGCTCGTGGCACAGATACGCAGTATTTT.

The V and J genes are TRBV7-3 and TRBJ2-2; TRBD1 matches 11 bases. The CDR3 is 16 residues long. The junction had 8 bases not matched to a gene; V was cut back by 5 bases and J by 6 bases. Germline assignment: CDR1 SGHTA and CDR2 FQGTGA. The CDR3 sequence is CASSLRDRGFPGELFF. In DNA, the CDR3 is TGTGCCAGCAGCCTCCGGGACAGGGGGTTCCCCGGGGAGCTGTTTTTT.